This T cell receptor (beta chain) emerged from a study of blood T cell repertoires in COVID-19. Looking at the study overall: The study drew acute and convalescent COVID-19 samples from the United States, Italy and Spain. The analysed material was cDNA or gDNA that came from T cells, B-cell-depleted T cells, or PBMCs.

As handled by the study authors: Scientists estimated how many nucleated cells there were by amplifying reference gene primers. Repertoires were generated with immunoSEQ multiplex PCR, while TCRdb's copy carries only in-frame clones and drops some. The D gene and trimming were derived from the DNA, and the V and J assignments and clone size from that table. There are roughly 150,000 clones in the sample; around 86% occur only once, and 5.4% lies in the top ten. The CDR3 extends over 12 amino acids. V dropped 6 bases and J dropped 4 bases, with 10 bases sitting between them. The germline CDR1 and CDR2 sequences are MNHNY and SVGAGI (reference sequence).

V usage is TRBV6-6 and J usage is TRBJ2-7; D uncertain. The sample comprised peripheral blood. This sequence was found in a human donor in a cohort sampled during active COVID-19. This chain's CDR3 is CASSQTDYEQYF. As DNA, the CDR3 is TGTGCCAGCAGCCAAACTGATTACGAGCAGTACTTC.